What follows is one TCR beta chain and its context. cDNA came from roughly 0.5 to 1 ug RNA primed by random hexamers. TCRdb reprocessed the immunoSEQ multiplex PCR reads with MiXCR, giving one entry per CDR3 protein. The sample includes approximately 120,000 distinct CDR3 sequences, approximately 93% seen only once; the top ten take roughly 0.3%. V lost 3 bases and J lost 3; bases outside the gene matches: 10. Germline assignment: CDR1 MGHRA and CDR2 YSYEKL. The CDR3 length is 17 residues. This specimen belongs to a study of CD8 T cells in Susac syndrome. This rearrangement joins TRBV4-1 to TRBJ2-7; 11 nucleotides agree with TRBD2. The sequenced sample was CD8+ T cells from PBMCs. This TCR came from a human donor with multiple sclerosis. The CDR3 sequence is CASSQAPASGGFYEQYF. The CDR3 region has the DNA TGCGCCAGCAGCCAGGCCCCTGCTAGCGGGGGGTTCTACGAGCAGTACTTC.